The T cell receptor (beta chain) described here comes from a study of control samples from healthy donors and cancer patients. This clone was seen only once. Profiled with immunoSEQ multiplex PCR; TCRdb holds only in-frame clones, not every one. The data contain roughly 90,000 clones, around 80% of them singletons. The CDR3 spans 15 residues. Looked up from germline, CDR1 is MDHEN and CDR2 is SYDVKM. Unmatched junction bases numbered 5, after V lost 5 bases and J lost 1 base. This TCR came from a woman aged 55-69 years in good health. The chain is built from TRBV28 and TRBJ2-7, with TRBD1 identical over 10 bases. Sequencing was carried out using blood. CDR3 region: CASSRQGASSYEQYF. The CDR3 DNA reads TGTGCCAGCAGTCGACAGGGGGCGAGTTCCTACGAGCAGTACTTC.